This record concerns one TCR beta chain sequence. The data originate from a study of cytomegalovirus exposure and HLA in healthy donors. From germline, CDR1 is MNHEY and CDR2 SVGAGI. V dropped 10 bases and J dropped 6 bases, with 18 bases sitting between them. CDR3 length: 14 amino acids. Use of 60 Vbeta and 13 Jbeta primers characterized the PCR. The data were produced by immunoSEQ multiplex PCR, yet TCRdb's version contains in-frame clones alone and is incomplete. The data show 120,000 or so clones, approximately 78% seen once. The origin of this receptor is a woman in her thirties or forties in good health and CMV-seronegative. This chain joins TRBV6-5 and TRBJ2-2; D gene ambiguous. Sequencing was carried out using PBMCs. Here the CDR3 DNA reads TGTGCCACCAATTCAAAAACGGGTTCCGGGGAGCTGTTTTTT. Amino acids: CATNSKTGSGELFF.